This entry lists 13 T cell receptor beta chains sequenced from one sample in a study of early T cells in non-severe SARS-CoV-2 infection. Using its own MiXCR run on the 5' RACE reads, TCRdb lists one record per CDR3 protein. The sample has 79,000 or so distinct CDR3 sequences, 10% to 15% seen once. The sample comprised whole blood. Receptor source: an adult who was a healthcare worker with PCR-confirmed SARS-CoV-2 infection or an uninfected control (not recorded which).

This clonotype was seen at least ten times. The genes are TRBV24-1 and TRBJ1-2; 8 bases are shared with TRBD1. This CDR3 region has 16 residues. V was pared by 5 bases and J by 4 bases, with 11 bases of the junction left unmatched. CDR1 is KGHDR and CDR2 is SFDVKD in the germline V gene. The CDR3 DNA is TGTGCCACCAGTGGTCCCGGGACAGGTTCACCCTATGGCTACACCTTC. Translated: CATSGPGTGSPYGYTF.

This clonotype was picked up many times. The chain has TRBV6-2 or TRBV6-3 and TRBJ1-5; 7 positions match TRBD1. Trimming took 6 bases from V and 4 from J; bases not matched to a gene: 6. Germline CDR1 MNHEY, CDR2 SVGEGT. The CDR3 is 14 amino acids. CDR3 nucleotides: TGTGCCAGCAGCTCAGGACAGGCTAATCAGCCCCAGCATTTT. Its protein is CASSSGQANQPQHF.

This clonotype was seen at least ten times. CDR3 protein: CSARDLAGNYNEQFF. CDR3 in DNA: TGCAGTGCTAGAGATCTAGCGGGGAACTACAATGAGCAGTTCTTC. The V and J genes are TRBV20-1 and TRBJ2-1; 9 nucleotides line up with TRBD2. The germline V gene has CDR1 DFQATT and CDR2 SNEGSKA (reference sequence). The CDR3 is 15 residues long. Trimming cost V 0 bases and J 3 bases; bases outside gene matches: 3.

This clonotype was counted a few times. V usage is TRBV28 and J usage is TRBJ1-2, with D perhaps matching TRBD1 (5 bases). Germline loops: CDR1 MDHEN, CDR2 SYDVKM. V dropped 10 bases and J dropped 3 bases, with 9 bases sitting between them. This CDR3 contains 11 residues. The CDR3 DNA follows: TGTGCCACAGGGATTTACTATGGCTACACCTTC. This codes for CATGIYYGYTF.

This chain links TRBV7-9 with TRBJ2-1, with D possibly being TRBD2 (6 bases). CDR3 size: 13 residues. Trimming removed 4 bases at V and 14 bases at J, with 18 bases between. Germline assignment: CDR1 SEHNR and CDR2 FQNEAQ (reference sequence). In DNA, the CDR3 is TGTGCCAGCAGCTCCACCTTCCCGGGACTTGAGTTCTTC. This encodes CASSSTFPGLEFF.

At least ten counts were recorded for this clonotype. The chain uses TRBV11-2 and TRBJ2-7; TRBD1 might be the D (6 bases). The germline V gene has CDR1 SGHAT and CDR2 FQNNGV. V dropped 5 bases and J dropped 2 bases, with 19 bases sitting between them. The CDR3 has 16 residues. CDR3 coding DNA: TGTGCCAGCAGCATGACAGGTTCCTTGAACCCCTACGAGCAGTACTTC. Translating gives CASSMTGSLNPYEQYF.

The chain uses TRBV11-2 and TRBJ2-7, with D unresolved. Trimming left V 2 bases short and J 3 bases short, with 11 bases between. Germline V lookup: CDR1 SGHAT, CDR2 FQNNGV. The CDR3 loop spans 14 amino acids. CDR3 nucleotide sequence: TGTGCCAGCAGCTTAAGAAGCCCATACTACGAGCAGTACTTC. Translating gives CASSLRSPYYEQYF.

This clonotype was seen repeatedly, ten times or more. V usage is TRBV21-1 and J usage is TRBJ2-7; TRBD2, the table's D call, was not compared with the DNA. TRBV21-1 counts as a pseudogene. The CDR3 sequence is 13 residues long. The CDR3, as DNA: TGTGCCAGCAGCCGGGGAGGGCACTCCGAGCAGTACTTC. Protein: CASSRGGHSEQYF.

This clonotype was seen many times. The chain combines TRBV5-6 with TRBJ2-3; 8 bases fit TRBD2. The CDR3 has 14 residues. Germline values: CDR1 SGHDT, CDR2 YYEEEE. Trimming took 2 bases from V and 2 from J; bases not matched to a gene: 1. CDR3 amino acids: CASSLAGVTDTQYF. The CDR3 DNA follows: TGTGCCAGCAGCTTAGCGGGGGTCACAGATACGCAGTATTTT. The variable domain in full, completed from reference TRBV5-6 and TRBJ2-3, reads DAGVTQSPTHLIKTRGQQVTLRCSPKSGHDTVSWYQQALGQGPQFIFQYYEEEERQRGNFPDRFSGHQFPNYSSELNVNALLLGDSALYLCASSLAGVTDTQYFGPGTRLTVL.

This clonotype has just a few counts. V gene TRBV27 combines with J gene TRBJ1-1; possible D gene TRBD1, 5 bases. Germline assignment: CDR1 MNHEY and CDR2 SMNVEV (reference sequence). Trimming took 4 bases from V and 1 from J, leaving 10 bases between them. CDR3 length: 14 amino acids. For the CDR3, the DNA is TGTGCCAGCAGTTGGGGACTCGGGAACACTGAAGCTTTCTTT. It is translated as CASSWGLGNTEAFF.

The chain joins TRBV20-1 to TRBJ2-7; tentative D call: TRBD1 (5 bases). This CDR3 has 15 residues. Germline CDR1 DFQATT, CDR2 SNEGSKA (reference sequence). The V gene lost 0 bases and the J gene lost 2 bases, with 14 bases spanning the gap. CDR3 DNA: TGCAGTGCTAGAGATCAAAGGACACACGCCTACGAGCAGTACTTC. Translating gives CSARDQRTHAYEQYF.

This clonotype was counted between two and nine times. The chain carries TRBV27 and TRBJ1-6; D not resolved. Trimming took off 6 bases at V and 7 bases at J, with 16 bases between the two ends. The CDR3 is 15 residues long. Germline loops: CDR1 MNHEY, CDR2 SMNVEV (reference sequence). Here the CDR3 reads CASRQQPFSNSPLHF. The CDR3 DNA sequence: TGTGCCAGCAGACAACAGCCCTTTTCCAATTCACCCCTCCACTTT.

A few counts support this clonotype. The rearrangement links TRBV19 to TRBJ2-6, with TRBD1 matching 10 bases. Germline V gene lookup returns CDR1 LNHDA and CDR2 SQIVND (reference sequence). V shed 7 bases and J 0 bases; nucleotides not matched to a gene: 9. CDR3 length: 18 amino acids. The CDR3, as DNA: TGTGCCAGTAAATTAACCGGGACAGGGGCCTCTGGGGCCAACGTCCTGACTTTC. Its protein product is CASKLTGTGASGANVLTF.